Presented here are 9 T cell receptor beta chains from one specimen sequenced in a study of blood T cell repertoires in COVID-19. Some clones are missing from TCRdb's copy, which holds only in-frame ones; the method was immunoSEQ multiplex PCR. Altogether nearly 100,000 clones are present, roughly 90% being singletons, with the ten largest covering approximately 1.8%. The source material was peripheral blood. These TCRs come from a man of 80 years or more with acute or convalescent COVID-19.

The chain is built from TRBV2 and TRBJ2-1; 8 bases fit TRBD2. Germline CDR1 and CDR2: SNHLY and FYNNEI. This CDR3 region has 14 residues. Trimming cost V 4 bases and J 9 bases; bases outside gene matches: 8. CDR3 in DNA: TGTGCCAGCAGTGGTTGGGCGGGAGGAGGTGAGCAGTTCTTC. This translates into CASSGWAGGGEQFF.

V usage is TRBV28 and J usage is TRBJ2-2; TRBD1 is a possible D gene (6 bases). The CDR3 has 15 residues. The germline V gene encodes CDR1 MDHEN and CDR2 SYDVKM. V lost 10 bases and J 0 bases, leaving 15 bases between the germline ends. CDR3 coding DNA: TGTGCCACAACCCGGGACAACTCGAACACCGGGGAGCTGTTTTTT. This sequence encodes CATTRDNSNTGELFF. The full variable domain, rest sourced from reference TRBV28 and TRBJ2-2, is DVKVTQSSRYLVKRTGEKVFLECVQDMDHENMFWYRQDPGLGLRLIYFSYDVKMKEKGDIPEGYSVSREKKERFSLILESASTNQTSMYLCATTRDNSNTGELFFGEGSRLTVL.

V and J are TRBV29-1 and TRBJ2-7; D perhaps matches TRBD2 (5 bases). The CDR3 consists of 14 residues. Trimming removed 6 bases from V and 0 bases from J, with 15 bases in between. The germline V gene encodes CDR1 SQVTM and CDR2 ANQGSEA. CDR3: CSVTGFENSYEQYF. The CDR3 coding sequence is TGCAGCGTGACGGGGTTCGAGAACTCCTACGAGCAGTACTTC.

CDR3 sequence (DNA): TGCGCCAGCAGCTTGGATGGGGGCGCCAACTATGGCTACACCTTC. Its translation is CASSLDGGANYGYTF. The V gene is TRBV5-1, the J gene TRBJ1-2; tentatively, D is TRBD1 (6 bases). Germline lookup yields CDR1 SGHRS and CDR2 YFSETQ. The CDR3 runs 15 residues. Trimming cost V 0 bases and J 2 bases, with 11 bases left between them. Combining the CDR3 with reference TRBV5-1 and TRBJ1-2 gives the whole variable domain KAGVTQTPRYLIKTRGQQVTLSCSPISGHRSVSWYQQTPGQGLQFLFEYFSETQRNKGNFPGRFSGRQFSNSRSEMNVSTLELGDSALYLCASSLDGGANYGYTFGSGTRLTVV.

The J gene is TRBJ2-2, the V gene TRBV29-1; 7 bases are shared with TRBD2. Germline values: CDR1 SQVTM, CDR2 ANQGSEA. The J segment lost 6 bases and the V segment lost 3 bases, leaving 1 base of the junction unmatched. CDR3 length: 12 residues. This CDR3 is CSVDGRAGELFF. For the CDR3, the DNA is TGCAGCGTTGATGGGAGGGCCGGGGAGCTGTTTTTT.

V usage is TRBV12-3 or TRBV12-4 and J usage is TRBJ2-1; TRBD1 aligns across 10 bases. J gave up 7 bases and V 8 bases, and 5 bases lay outside the gene matches. This CDR3 spans 13 amino acids. The CDR3 DNA reads as TGTGCCAGCCGGGACAGGGGCATAAATGAGCAGTTCTTC. Its translation is CASRDRGINEQFF.

The rearrangement links TRBV29-1 to TRBJ2-1, with D unclear. CDR1 SQVTM and CDR2 ANQGSEA come from the germline V gene. The CDR3 consists of 11 residues. The V and J ends lost 2 bases and 3 bases respectively, with 2 bases between them. The CDR3 DNA sequence: TGCAGCGTTGAACTCTACAATGAGCAGTTCTTC. It yields the protein CSVELYNEQFF.

The J gene is TRBJ2-2, the V gene TRBV6-5, with a possible D match to TRBD1 (5 bases). This CDR3 region has 14 residues. The germline V gene has CDR1 MNHEY and CDR2 SVGAGI. V was trimmed by 6 bases and J by 0 bases, leaving 8 bases between them. The CDR3 reads CASSRAANTGELFF. The CDR3 DNA is TGTGCCAGCAGCAGGGCGGCGAACACCGGGGAGCTGTTTTTT.

The chain has TRBV3-1 (or the pseudogene TRBV3-2) and TRBJ2-2; 9 nucleotides line up with TRBD1. The CDR3 is made up of 15 amino acids. V was clipped by 4 bases and J by 7 bases; unmatched bases: 7. Germline lookup yields CDR1 LGHDT and CDR2 YNNKEL (reference sequence). The CDR3 here is CASSPRDRVDGELFF. The CDR3 DNA follows: TGTGCCAGCAGCCCCCGGGACAGGGTTGACGGGGAGCTGTTTTTT.